The 10 T cell receptor beta chains presented below share a single source sample, sequenced in a study of T cell responses to AZD1222 COVID-19 vaccine. Libraries were prepared by immunoSEQ multiplex PCR; TCRdb keeps only in-frame clonotypes and omits some of them. Seen here are about 270,000 clones, about 94% observed once, and the top ten hold 0.5% to 0.7%. Sequenced material: peripheral blood, taken 28 days after the second AZD1222 dose. The receptor source for this set is an adult who received the AZD1222 COVID-19 vaccine.

V is TRBV10-3 and J is TRBJ1-3; D unclear. CDR1 is ENHRY and CDR2 is SYGVKD in the germline V gene. The V end lost 5 bases, the J end lost 1 base, and 9 bases lay between the germline ends. The CDR3 sequence is 14 residues long. Here the CDR3 DNA reads TGTGCCATCAGTACCCCGCTGTCTGGAAACACCATATATTTT. The encoded protein is CAISTPLSGNTIYF.

The chain employs TRBV28 and TRBJ2-7, with 9 bases matching TRBD1. V lost 5 bases and J lost 3; bases outside the gene matches: 5. This CDR3 has 14 residues. CDR1 MDHEN and CDR2 SYDVKM come from the germline V gene. CDR3 sequence: CASSGQGLNYEQYF. The CDR3 DNA reads TGTGCCAGCAGTGGACAGGGGCTAAACTACGAGCAGTACTTC.

Notes on this clone: A read error may account for a junction end that differs from germline. The CDR3 sequence is CASSEDSEETQYF. CDR3 nucleotide sequence: TGTGCTAGCAGCGAAGACAGTGAGGAGACCCAGTACTTC. This sequence joins TRBV7-7 and TRBJ2-5; D is possibly TRBD1 (5 bases). The CDR3 length is 13 residues. Germline assignment: CDR1 SSHAT and CDR2 FNYEAQ (reference sequence).

The rearrangement links TRBV28 to TRBJ2-7, with D hard to call. Between the trimmed V and J ends, which lost 6 bases and 3 bases, there was a span of 6 bases. The CDR3 is 11 amino acids. In germline, CDR1 is MDHEN, CDR2 SYDVKM. Here the CDR3 reads CASSPLYEQYF. The CDR3 nucleotides are TGTGCCAGCAGCCCGCTCTACGAGCAGTACTTC. Full variable domain (rest looked up from reference TRBV28 and TRBJ2-7): DVKVTQSSRYLVKRTGEKVFLECVQDMDHENMFWYRQDPGLGLRLIYFSYDVKMKEKGDIPEGYSVSREKKERFSLILESASTNQTSMYLCASSPLYEQYFGPGTRLTVT.

The chain carries TRBV19 and TRBJ1-1; no clear D. V lost 4 bases and J lost 6, with 9 bases in between. Germline V gene lookup returns CDR1 LNHDA and CDR2 SQIVND (reference sequence). The CDR3 totals 12 residues. CDR3 nucleotides: TGTGCCAGTAGTAAAGCGGTATCTGAAGCTTTCTTT. This encodes CASSKAVSEAFF. Supplemented by reference TRBV19 and TRBJ1-1, the full variable domain reads DGGITQSPKYLFRKEGQNVTLSCEQNLNHDAMYWYRQDPGQGLRLIYYSQIVNDFQKGDIAEGYSVSREKKESFPLTVTSAQKNPTAFYLCASSKAVSEAFFGQGTRLTVV.

The V gene is TRBV19, the J gene TRBJ2-1; 7 bases align to TRBD1. The CDR3 loop spans 15 amino acids. The V gene end was trimmed by 3 bases and the J gene end by 8 bases; junction bases not matched to a gene: 10. Germline lookup yields CDR1 LNHDA and CDR2 SQIVND (reference sequence). The CDR3 region is CASSILRGPRDEQFF. The DNA for the CDR3 is TGTGCCAGTAGTATTCTGAGGGGGCCCCGGGATGAGCAGTTCTTC.

V usage is TRBV5-1 and J usage is TRBJ1-1; the D gene is possibly TRBD1 (5 bases). CDR1 is SGHRS and CDR2 is YFSETQ in the germline V gene. CDR3 size: 18 residues. Trimming shortened V by 5 bases and J by 3 bases, and 26 bases separated the two germline ends. CDR3: CASSFGSWGREKDTEAFF. DNA for the CDR3: TGCGCCAGCAGTTTTGGCTCTTGGGGCAGGGAGAAAGACACTGAAGCTTTCTTT.

The chain has TRBV18 and TRBJ1-1; D is uncertain. CDR3 length: 14 amino acids. The germline V gene has CDR1 KGHSH and CDR2 LQKENI. Deletions cut 1 base from V and 2 bases from J, with 8 bases between. The CDR3 nucleotides are TGTGCCAGCTCACCACTTTCCCCCAACACTGAAGCTTTCTTT. Translating gives CASSPLSPNTEAFF.

The rearrangement uses TRBV15 and TRBJ2-1; D perhaps matches TRBD2 (6 bases). Germline V gene data show CDR1 as LNHNV and CDR2 as YYDKDF (reference sequence). V lost 0 bases and J lost 3, with 12 bases in between. There are 16 residues in the CDR3. The CDR3 DNA follows: TGTGCCACCAGCAGAGAGGTGGTAGCGGTCTACAATGAGCAGTTCTTC. Its protein product is CATSREVVAVYNEQFF.

The gene calls are TRBV28 and TRBJ2-7; 8 bases match TRBD1. CDR1 is MDHEN, CDR2 SYDVKM, per germline. Trimming removed 2 bases from V and 3 bases from J; junction bases left unmatched: 9. The CDR3 is made up of 16 amino acids. The CDR3 loop reads CASSLLRDRGGYEQYF. The DNA for the CDR3 is TGTGCCAGCAGTTTACTCCGCGACAGGGGAGGCTACGAGCAGTACTTC. Combining the CDR3 with reference TRBV28 and TRBJ2-7 gives the whole variable domain DVKVTQSSRYLVKRTGEKVFLECVQDMDHENMFWYRQDPGLGLRLIYFSYDVKMKEKGDIPEGYSVSREKKERFSLILESASTNQTSMYLCASSLLRDRGGYEQYFGPGTRLTVT.